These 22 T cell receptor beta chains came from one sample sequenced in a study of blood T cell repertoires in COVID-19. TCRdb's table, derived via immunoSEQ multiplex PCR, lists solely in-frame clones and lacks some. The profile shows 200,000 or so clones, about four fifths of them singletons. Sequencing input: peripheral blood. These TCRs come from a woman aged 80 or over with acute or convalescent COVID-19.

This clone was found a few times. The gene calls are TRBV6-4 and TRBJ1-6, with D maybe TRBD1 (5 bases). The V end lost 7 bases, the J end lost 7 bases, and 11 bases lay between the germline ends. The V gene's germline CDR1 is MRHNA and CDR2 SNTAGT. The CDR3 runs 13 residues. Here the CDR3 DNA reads TGTGCCAGCAAAGCGGGACCCAATTCACCCCTCCACTTT. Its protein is CASKAGPNSPLHF.

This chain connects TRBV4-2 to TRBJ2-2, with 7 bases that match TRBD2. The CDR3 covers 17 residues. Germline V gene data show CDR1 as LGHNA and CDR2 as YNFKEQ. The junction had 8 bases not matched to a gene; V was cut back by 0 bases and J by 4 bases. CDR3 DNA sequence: TGTGCCAGCAGCCAAGAACCCCGCAGCGGGGCCACCGGGGAGCTGTTTTTT. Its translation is CASSQEPRSGATGELFF.

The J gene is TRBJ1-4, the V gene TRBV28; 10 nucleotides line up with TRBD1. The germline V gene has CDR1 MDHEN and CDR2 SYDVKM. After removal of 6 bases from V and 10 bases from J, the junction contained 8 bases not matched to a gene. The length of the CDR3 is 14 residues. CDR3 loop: CASRTGTGALKLFF. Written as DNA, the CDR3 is TGTGCCAGCAGAACCGGGACAGGGGCCTTAAAACTGTTTTTT. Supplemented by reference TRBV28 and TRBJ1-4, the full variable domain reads DVKVTQSSRYLVKRTGEKVFLECVQDMDHENMFWYRQDPGLGLRLIYFSYDVKMKEKGDIPEGYSVSREKKERFSLILESASTNQTSMYLCASRTGTGALKLFFGSGTQLSVL.

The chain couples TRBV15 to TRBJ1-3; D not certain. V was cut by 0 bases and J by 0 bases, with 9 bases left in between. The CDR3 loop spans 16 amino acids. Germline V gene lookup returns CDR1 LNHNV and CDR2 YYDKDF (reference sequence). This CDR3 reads CATSRDPGNSGNTIYF. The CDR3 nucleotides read TGTGCCACCAGCAGAGATCCGGGAAACTCTGGAAACACCATATATTTT.

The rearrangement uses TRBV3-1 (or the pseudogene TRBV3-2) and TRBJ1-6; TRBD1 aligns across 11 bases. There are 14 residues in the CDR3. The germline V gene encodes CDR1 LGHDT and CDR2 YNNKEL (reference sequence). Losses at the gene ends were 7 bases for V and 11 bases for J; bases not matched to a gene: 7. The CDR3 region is CASTPGTGGAPLHF. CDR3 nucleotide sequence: TGTGCCAGCACCCCCGGGACAGGGGGAGCACCCCTCCACTTT.

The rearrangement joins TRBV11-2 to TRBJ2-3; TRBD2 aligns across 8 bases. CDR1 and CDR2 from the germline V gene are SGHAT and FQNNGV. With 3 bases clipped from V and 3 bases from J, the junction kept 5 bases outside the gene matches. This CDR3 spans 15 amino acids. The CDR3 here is CASSFSGSGTDTQYF. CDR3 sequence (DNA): TGTGCCAGCAGCTTCAGCGGGAGCGGGACAGATACGCAGTATTTT.

The CDR3 here is CASSLNRWGENQPQHF. DNA of the CDR3: TGTGCCAGCAGCTTAAATCGATGGGGGGAGAATCAGCCCCAGCATTTT. The V call is TRBV7-8, the J call TRBJ1-5, with TRBD1 as a possible D gene (5 bases). V dropped 2 bases and J dropped 4 bases, with 15 bases sitting between them. The CDR3 is 16 residues long. Germline assignment: CDR1 SGHVS and CDR2 FQNEAQ.

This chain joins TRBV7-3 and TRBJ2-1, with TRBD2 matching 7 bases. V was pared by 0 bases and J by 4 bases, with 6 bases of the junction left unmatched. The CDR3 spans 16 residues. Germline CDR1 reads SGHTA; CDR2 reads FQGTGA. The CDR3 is CASSLTAASGYNEQFF. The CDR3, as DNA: TGTGCCAGCAGCTTAACGGCGGCTAGCGGATACAATGAGCAGTTCTTC.

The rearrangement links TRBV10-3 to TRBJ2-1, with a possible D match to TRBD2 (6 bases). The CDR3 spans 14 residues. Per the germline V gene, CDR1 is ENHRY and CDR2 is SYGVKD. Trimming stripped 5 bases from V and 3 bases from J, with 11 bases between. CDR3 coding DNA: TGTGCCATCAGTCTGGCTAGCGACTACAATGAGCAGTTCTTC. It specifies CAISLASDYNEQFF.

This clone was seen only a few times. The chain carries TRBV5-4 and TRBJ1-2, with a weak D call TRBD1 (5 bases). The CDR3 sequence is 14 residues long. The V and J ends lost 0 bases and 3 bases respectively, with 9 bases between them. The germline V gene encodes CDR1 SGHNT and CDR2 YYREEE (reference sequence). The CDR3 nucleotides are TGTGCCAGCAGCTTGGCAGGGTATGACTATGGCTACACCTTC. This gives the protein CASSLAGYDYGYTF.

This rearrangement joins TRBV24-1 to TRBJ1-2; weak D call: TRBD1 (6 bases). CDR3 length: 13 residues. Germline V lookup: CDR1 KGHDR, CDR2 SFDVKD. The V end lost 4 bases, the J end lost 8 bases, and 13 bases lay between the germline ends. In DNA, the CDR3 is TGTGCCACCAGTGAGCGAATTGACAGGGGCTACACCTTC. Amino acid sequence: CATSERIDRGYTF.

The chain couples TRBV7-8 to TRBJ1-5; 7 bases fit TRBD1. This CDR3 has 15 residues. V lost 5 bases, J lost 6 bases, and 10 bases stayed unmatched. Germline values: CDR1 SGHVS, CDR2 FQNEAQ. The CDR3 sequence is CASSPSKGATQPQHF. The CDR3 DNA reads TGTGCCAGCAGCCCGAGTAAGGGGGCCACTCAGCCCCAGCATTTT.

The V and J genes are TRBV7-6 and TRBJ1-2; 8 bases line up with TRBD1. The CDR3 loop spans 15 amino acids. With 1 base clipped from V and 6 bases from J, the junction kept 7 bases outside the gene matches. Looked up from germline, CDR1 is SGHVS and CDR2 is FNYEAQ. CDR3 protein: CASSLGAGGADGYTF. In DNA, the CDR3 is TGTGCCAGCAGCTTAGGGGCAGGGGGCGCGGATGGCTACACCTTC.

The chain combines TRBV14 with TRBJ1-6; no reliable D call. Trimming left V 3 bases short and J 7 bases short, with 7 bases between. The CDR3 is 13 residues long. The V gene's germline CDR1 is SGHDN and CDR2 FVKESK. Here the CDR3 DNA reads TGTGCCAGCAGCCAGTTCCTCAATTCACCCCTCCACTTT. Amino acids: CASSQFLNSPLHF.

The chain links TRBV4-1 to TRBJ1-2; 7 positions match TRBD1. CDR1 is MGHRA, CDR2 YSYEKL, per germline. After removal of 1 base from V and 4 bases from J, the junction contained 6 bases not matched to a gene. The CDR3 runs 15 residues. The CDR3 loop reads CASSQVTGVVYGYTF. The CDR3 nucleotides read TGCGCCAGCAGCCAAGTTACAGGGGTAGTCTATGGCTACACCTTC.

The CDR3 region is CASSLAVSGGYEQYF. The CDR3 DNA follows: TGTGCCAGCAGCTTAGCGGTTAGCGGGGGTTACGAGCAGTACTTC. J is TRBJ2-7 and V is TRBV7-2, with TRBD2 identical over 9 bases. This CDR3 comprises 15 residues. Trimming removed 0 bases from V and 4 bases from J; junction bases left unmatched: 4. Germline CDR1 is SGHTA and CDR2 is FQGNSA. The complete variable domain, with remaining parts taken from reference TRBV7-2 and TRBJ2-7, reads GAGVSQSPSNKVTEKGKDVELRCDPISGHTALYWYRQSLGQGLEFLIYFQGNSAPDKSGLPSDRFSAERTGGSVSTLTIQRTQQEDSAVYLCASSLAVSGGYEQYFGPGTRLTVT.

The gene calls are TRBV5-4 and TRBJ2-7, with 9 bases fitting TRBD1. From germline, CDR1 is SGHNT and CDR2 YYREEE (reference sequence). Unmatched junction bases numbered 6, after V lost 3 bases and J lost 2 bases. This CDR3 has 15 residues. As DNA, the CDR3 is TGTGCCAGCAGCTCCGGACAGGGGCGCGCCTACGAGCAGTACTTC. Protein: CASSSGQGRAYEQYF.

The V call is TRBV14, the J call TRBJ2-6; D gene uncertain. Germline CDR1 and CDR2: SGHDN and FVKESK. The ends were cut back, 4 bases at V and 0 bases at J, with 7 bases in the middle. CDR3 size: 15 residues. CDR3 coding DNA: TGTGCCAGCAGCCCGTCAGTCTCTGGGGCCAACGTCCTGACTTTC. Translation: CASSPSVSGANVLTF.

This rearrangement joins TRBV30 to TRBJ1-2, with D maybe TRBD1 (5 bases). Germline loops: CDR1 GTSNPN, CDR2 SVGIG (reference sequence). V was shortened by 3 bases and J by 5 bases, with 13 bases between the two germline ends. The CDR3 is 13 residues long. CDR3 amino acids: CAWSVQGYYGYTF. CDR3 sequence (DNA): TGTGCCTGGAGCGTGCAGGGTTATTATGGCTACACCTTC.

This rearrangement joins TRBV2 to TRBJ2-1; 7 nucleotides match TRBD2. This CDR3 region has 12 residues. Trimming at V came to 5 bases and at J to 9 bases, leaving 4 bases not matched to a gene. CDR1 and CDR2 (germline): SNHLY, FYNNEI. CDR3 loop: CASSSLAPEQFF. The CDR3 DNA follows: TGTGCCAGCAGTTCACTAGCGCCTGAGCAGTTCTTC.

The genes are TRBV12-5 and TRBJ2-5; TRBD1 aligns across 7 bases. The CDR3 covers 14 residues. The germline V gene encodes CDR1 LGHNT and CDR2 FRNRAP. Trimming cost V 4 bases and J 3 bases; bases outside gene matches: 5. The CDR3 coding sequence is TGTGCTAGTGGTTCTTATCAGGGGGAAGAGACCCAGTACTTC. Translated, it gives CASGSYQGEETQYF. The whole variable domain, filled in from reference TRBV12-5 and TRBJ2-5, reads DARVTQTPRHKVTEMGQEVTMRCQPILGHNTVFWYRQTMMQGLELLAYFRNRAPLDDSGMPKDRFSAEMPDATLATLKIQPSEPRDSAVYFCASGSYQGEETQYFGPGTRLLVL.

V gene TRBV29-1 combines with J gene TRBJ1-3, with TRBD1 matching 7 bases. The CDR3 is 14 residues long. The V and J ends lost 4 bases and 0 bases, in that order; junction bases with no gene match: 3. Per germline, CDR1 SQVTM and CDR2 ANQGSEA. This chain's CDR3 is CSVGGTASGNTIYF. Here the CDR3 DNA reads TGCAGCGTTGGTGGGACAGCCTCTGGAAACACCATATATTTT.